This TCR beta chain was identified during a study of cytomegalovirus exposure and HLA in healthy donors. Points from the study as a whole: Several of the most significant clusters appeared, in a later analysis, to be linked to common viral pathogens. The classifier, whose performance was assessed in both the original and validation cohorts, reportedly diagnosed cytomegalovirus status with high specificity and sensitivity. A missense variant in DCLRE1C was later tied to TCR beta V- and J-gene trimming.

With 60 Vbeta and 13 Jbeta primers, the PCR was carried out. Clones were sequenced by immunoSEQ multiplex PCR, and TCRdb holds only the in-frame ones, with some missing. The table shows 75,000 to 95,000 clones, with 50% to 80% occurring only once. This clone showed up just once. Its specificity is unknown. CDR3 length: 15 residues. Germline V CDR1 and CDR2: LGHNA, YNFKEQ. V is TRBV4-2 and J is TRBJ2-5; maybe TRBD2 (6 bases). The assigned J gene may be wrong: the sequence end matches TRBJ2-7 better. The TCR sequence derives from a man aged 25 to 40 in good health and CMV-seronegative. Specimen: PBMCs. CDR3 residues: CASSQVLASGYEQYF. CDR3 in DNA: TGTGCCAGCAGCCAAGTACTAGCTTCGGGGTACGAGCAGTACTTC.